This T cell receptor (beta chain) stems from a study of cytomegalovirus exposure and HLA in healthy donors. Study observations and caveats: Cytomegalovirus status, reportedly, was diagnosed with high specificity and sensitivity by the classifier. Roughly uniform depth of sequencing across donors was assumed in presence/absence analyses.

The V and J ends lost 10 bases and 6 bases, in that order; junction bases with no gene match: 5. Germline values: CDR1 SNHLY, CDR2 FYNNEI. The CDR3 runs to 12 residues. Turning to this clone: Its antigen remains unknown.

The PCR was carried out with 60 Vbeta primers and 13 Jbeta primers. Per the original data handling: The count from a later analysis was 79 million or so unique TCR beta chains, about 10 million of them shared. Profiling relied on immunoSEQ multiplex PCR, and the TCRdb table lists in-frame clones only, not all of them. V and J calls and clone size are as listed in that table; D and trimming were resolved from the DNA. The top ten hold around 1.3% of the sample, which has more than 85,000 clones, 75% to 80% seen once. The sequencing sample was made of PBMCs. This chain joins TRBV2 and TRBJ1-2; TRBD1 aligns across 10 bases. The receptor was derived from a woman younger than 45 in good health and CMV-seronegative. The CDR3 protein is CAILGQGNGYTF. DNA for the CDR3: TGTGCCATCCTGGGACAGGGGAATGGCTACACCTTC. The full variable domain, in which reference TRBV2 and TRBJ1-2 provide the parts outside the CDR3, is EPEVTQTPSHQVTQMGQEVILRCVPISNHLYFYWYRQILGQKVEFLVSFYNNEISEKSEIFDDQFSVERPDGSNFTLKIRSTKLEDSAMYFCAILGQGNGYTFGSGTRLTVV.